This paragraph covers one T cell receptor (beta chain) sequence. This specimen comes from a study of blood T cell repertoires in COVID-19. About the research overall: Donors in the United States, Italy and Spain gave samples during acute or convalescent COVID-19. PBMCs, B-cell-depleted T cells, or T cells were the source of the cDNA or gDNA that made up the material.

Per the original data handling: Reference gene primer amplification yielded estimated nucleated cell counts. TCRdb's copy holds only in-frame clones and misses some; the assay was immunoSEQ multiplex PCR. D and trimming come from the DNA, and the V and J calls and clone size come from that table. The repertoire holds some 73,000 clones, with 85% to 90% as singletons. The germline V and J ends were trimmed by 6 bases and 4 bases, with 10 bases remaining between them. The germline gives CDR1 MNHEY, CDR2 SVGAGI. The CDR3 runs 13 residues. J is TRBJ1-3 and V is TRBV6-5; unclear D gene. This receptor was taken from an elderly woman with active or convalescent COVID-19. The sample consisted of peripheral blood. CDR3 nucleotides: TGTGCCAGCAGGCCAGTATCCGGAAACACCATATATTTT. It codes for CASRPVSGNTIYF.